The 18 T cell receptor beta chains presented below share a single source sample, sequenced in a study of shared clonotypes between healthy human individuals (dated by TCRdb to 2018 to 2020). Preparation of the library involved the immunoSEQ multiplex PCR assay. TCRdb retrieved this table from immuneACCESS and kept in-frame rearrangements only. Not all clones are present; in checked studies, unresolved V genes account for under half, and no reason is known for the remainder. The sample data list about 770,000 clones, and roughly 72% of these were observed just once. The ten largest clones capture around 1.8% of the sample. Sequenced input: memory CD4+ T cells sorted from blood. Interpreted using the paper, the cell subset or site label stands for: CD45RA-negative fraction. The receptor set was obtained from a woman in her 30s in good health.

This chain joins TRBV29-1 and TRBJ2-1; D uncertain. This CDR3 is built from 14 residues. Trimming stripped 6 bases from V and 6 bases from J, with 18 bases between. CDR1 and CDR2 from the germline V gene are SQVTM and ANQGSEA. In DNA, the CDR3 is TGCAGCGTCCCCGTGGCAGCCCGCCCCAATGAGCAGTTCTTC. Encoded protein: CSVPVAARPNEQFF.

This clone has a handful of counts. This CDR3 reads CASSLTQGAGTEAFF. In DNA form, the CDR3 reads TGTGCCAGCAGCCTAACACAAGGGGCGGGGACTGAAGCTTTCTTT. The gene calls are TRBV11-1 and TRBJ1-1, with D possibly TRBD1 on 5 matching bases. The CDR3 spans 15 residues. CDR1 is SGHAT and CDR2 is FQDESV in the germline V gene (reference sequence). Trimming removed 5 bases from V and 5 bases from J, with 18 bases in between.

The chain carries TRBV2 and TRBJ1-5; possible D gene TRBD1, 5 bases. CDR1 and CDR2 (germline): SNHLY, FYNNEI. The length of the CDR3 is 14 residues. The V end was cut by 8 bases, the J end by 4 bases, with 15 bases between. The CDR3 spells CASSQGRENQPQHF. For the CDR3, the DNA is TGTGCCAGCTCCCAGGGCAGGGAGAATCAGCCCCAGCATTTT.

The chain recombines TRBV7-2 with TRBJ2-1; D is perhaps TRBD2 (6 bases). CDR3 size: 15 residues. Germline loops: CDR1 SGHTA, CDR2 FQGNSA. Trimming cost V 5 bases and J 5 bases, with 16 bases left between them. Written as DNA, the CDR3 is TGTGCCAGCAGCCCCTGGAAGCGGGCAGACAATGAGCAGTTCTTC. It yields the protein CASSPWKRADNEQFF. Based on the CDR3 plus reference TRBV7-2 and TRBJ2-1, the full variable domain is GAGVSQSPSNKVTEKGKDVELRCDPISGHTALYWYRQSLGQGLEFLIYFQGNSAPDKSGLPSDRFSAERTGGSVSTLTIQRTQQEDSAVYLCASSPWKRADNEQFFGPGTRLTVL.

The V call is TRBV18, the J call TRBJ1-2, with TRBD1 matching 7 bases. Germline V lookup: CDR1 KGHSH, CDR2 LQKENI. CDR3 length: 13 residues. V was pared by 7 bases and J by 8 bases, with 10 bases of the junction left unmatched. DNA for the CDR3: TGTGCCAGCTTCACATTCCAGGGGGACGGCTACACCTTC. This codes for CASFTFQGDGYTF.

This clone was observed a handful of times. The gene calls are TRBV7-9 and TRBJ2-7; D possibly uses TRBD1 or TRBD2 (5 bases each). Trimming left V 10 bases short and J 5 bases short, with 18 bases between. Germline V gene sequence: CDR1 SEHNR, CDR2 FQNEAQ (reference sequence). This CDR3 region has 13 residues. In DNA form, the CDR3 reads TGTGCCACCCCTAGGGGACCCGGGGACGAGCAGTACTTC. Translating gives CATPRGPGDEQYF.

This clone was seen many times. The chain links TRBV5-1 to TRBJ2-7, with D possibly TRBD2 on 7 matching bases. V dropped 4 bases and J dropped 2 bases, with 22 bases sitting between them. Germline V CDR1 and CDR2: SGHRS, YFSETQ. This CDR3 contains 17 residues. The CDR3 DNA reads TGCGCCAGCAGCAAGGGGGTCACTAGCGCTATCGCCTACGAGCAGTACTTC. It yields the protein CASSKGVTSAIAYEQYF.

This rearrangement joins TRBV19 to TRBJ2-2; 7 bases line up with TRBD1. There are 15 residues in the CDR3. With V trimmed by 6 bases and J by 2 bases, 6 bases remained unmatched. CDR1 LNHDA and CDR2 SQIVND come from the germline V gene (reference sequence). The CDR3 loop reads CASSEGTANTGELFF. In DNA, the CDR3 is TGTGCCAGTAGCGAAGGGACAGCCAACACCGGGGAGCTGTTTTTT. Looking up the rest from reference TRBV19 and TRBJ2-2 gives the full variable domain: DGGITQSPKYLFRKEGQNVTLSCEQNLNHDAMYWYRQDPGQGLRLIYYSQIVNDFQKGDIAEGYSVSREKKESFPLTVTSAQKNPTAFYLCASSEGTANTGELFFGEGSRLTVL.

The chain recombines TRBV5-1 with TRBJ1-4; TRBD1 aligns across 8 bases. J was trimmed by 8 bases and V by 7 bases; bases with no gene match: 4. Germline V CDR1 and CDR2: SGHRS, YFSETQ. The CDR3 is 12 residues long. CDR3 in amino acids: CASSTGAEKLFF. The CDR3 DNA follows: TGCGCCAGCTCGACAGGGGCCGAAAAACTGTTTTTT.

The CDR3 DNA is TGTGCCAGCAGCCCTGGGACAGGGCTTGGCTACACCTTC. Protein product: CASSPGTGLGYTF. V and J are TRBV7-2 and TRBJ1-2, with 9 bases that match TRBD1. The J segment lost 7 bases and the V segment lost 5 bases, leaving 5 bases of the junction unmatched. Germline V gene lookup returns CDR1 SGHTA and CDR2 FQGNSA. The CDR3 has 13 residues.

With respect to this clone: A read error may be the cause here, since a much bigger clone is one base away. Other nucleotide sequences from this sample produce the same CDR3. The rearrangement uses TRBV5-4 and TRBJ1-1; 7 bases match TRBD1. Germline-derived CDR1 and CDR2 are SGHNT and YYREEE (reference sequence). After removal of 5 bases from V and 3 bases from J, the junction contained 4 bases not matched to a gene. The CDR3 sequence is 13 residues long. The CDR3 DNA sequence: TGTGCCAGCAGGAGACAGGGAGACACTGAAGCTTTCTTT. It specifies CASRRQGDTEAFF.

The V and J genes are TRBV2 and TRBJ2-1, with D possibly being TRBD1 or TRBD2 (5 bases each). The CDR3 consists of 15 residues. The V gene lost 3 bases and the J gene lost 1 base, with 10 bases spanning the gap. CDR1 and CDR2 (germline): SNHLY, FYNNEI. The CDR3 spells CASSEGVGSYNEQFF. CDR3 sequence (DNA): TGTGCCAGCAGTGAGGGGGTAGGATCCTACAATGAGCAGTTCTTC.

The chain has TRBV27 and TRBJ2-7; TRBD2 matches 9 bases. The V and J ends lost 6 bases and 2 bases, in that order; junction bases with no gene match: 8. CDR3 size: 15 residues. The germline CDR1 and CDR2 sequences are MNHEY and SMNVEV (reference sequence). The CDR3 coding sequence is TGTGCCAGCAGCCTGGACCTAGCGGGGACCTACGAGCAGTACTTC. Translating gives CASSLDLAGTYEQYF.

Details on this clone: The same CDR3 can be traced to other DNA sequences in this sample. The V gene is TRBV18, the J gene TRBJ2-7; D possibly matches TRBD1 or TRBD2 (5 bases each). V was cut by 2 bases and J by 1 base, with 9 bases left in between. CDR1 is KGHSH, CDR2 LQKENI, per germline. The CDR3 is 14 residues long. CDR3 sequence: CASSPRDGSYEQYF. The CDR3 nucleotides read TGTGCCAGCTCACCAAGGGACGGATCCTACGAGCAGTACTTC.

The J gene is TRBJ1-1, the V gene TRBV5-4, with TRBD1 matching over 9 bases. The CDR3 has 13 residues. CDR1 is SGHNT, CDR2 YYREEE, per germline (reference sequence). V shed 4 bases, J shed 5 bases, and the junction held 3 bases outside the gene matches. The DNA of the CDR3 is TGTGCCAGCAGCGGGACAGGGTATACTGAAGCTTTCTTT. Amino acid sequence: CASSGTGYTEAFF.

This clone is medium-sized (0.01 to 0.1%). The sample holds other DNA sequences that translate to the same CDR3. The rearrangement joins TRBV10-3 to TRBJ2-7; the D gene is possibly TRBD1 (5 bases). The CDR3 is 13 amino acids. Germline CDR1 reads ENHRY; CDR2 reads SYGVKD. The V end was cut by 7 bases, the J end by 0 bases, with 10 bases between. CDR3 amino acids: CAIMTASSYEQYF. CDR3 DNA: TGTGCCATCATGACAGCGAGCTCCTACGAGCAGTACTTC.

This chain connects TRBV28 to TRBJ1-5; TRBD1 might be the D (6 bases). The CDR3 has 17 residues. Germline V gene data show CDR1 as MDHEN and CDR2 as SYDVKM. V shed 4 bases and J shed 7 bases, with 23 bases lying between them. The CDR3 spells CASSSSTPHRAKQPQHF. CDR3 in DNA: TGTGCCAGCAGTTCCTCCACCCCACACAGGGCAAAACAGCCCCAGCATTTT.

V is TRBV19 and J is TRBJ2-4; no clear D gene. The V end lost 11 bases, the J end lost 0 bases, and 14 bases lay between the germline ends. Germline CDR1 and CDR2: LNHDA and SQIVND (reference sequence). The CDR3 has 14 residues. The CDR3 DNA reads TGTGCCGTCCACAAACCCGGAGCCAAAAACATTCAGTACTTC. This translates into CAVHKPGAKNIQYF.